The 6 T cell receptor beta chains below were found in one sample sequenced in a study of CD8+ T cells in alopecia areata. cDNA reverse transcribed from extracted RNA served as the sequencing template. Data came from immunoSEQ multiplex PCR; TCRdb stores just in-frame clones and leaves some out. The table lists 140,000 to 150,000 clones, approximately 51% of them singletons. The source was CD4+ T cells sorted from blood, collected at week 0. The source is a human donor with alopecia areata.

The chain has TRBV15 and TRBJ2-2; a weak D match, TRBD2 (5 bases). Looked up from germline, CDR1 is LNHNV and CDR2 is YYDKDF (reference sequence). The V end lost 5 bases, the J end lost 6 bases, and 19 bases lay between the germline ends. The CDR3 covers 16 residues. The CDR3 loop reads CATSPGPPTGAGELFF. In DNA, the CDR3 is TGTGCCACCAGCCCCGGACCTCCAACCGGGGCCGGGGAGCTGTTTTTT.

This clone is a singleton in its sample. This chain uses TRBV30 with TRBJ2-3; D gene uncertain. The V and J ends lost 3 bases and 0 bases respectively, with 19 bases between them. Germline V lookup: CDR1 GTSNPN, CDR2 SVGIG (reference sequence). This CDR3 is built from 17 residues. The CDR3 DNA reads TGTGCCTGGAGCGCTCATGGTATTCTGAGGAGCACAGATACGCAGTATTTT. Translated: CAWSAHGILRSTDTQYF.

In its sample, this clone was seen a few times. The chain couples TRBV7-2 to TRBJ1-1, with D perhaps TRBD1 (5 bases). The CDR3 runs to 13 residues. CDR1 is SGHTA, CDR2 FQGNSA, per germline. The V end lost 1 base, the J end lost 5 bases, and 8 bases lay between the germline ends. CDR3 DNA: TGTGCCAGCAGCTTAGGACAGAAAACTGAAGCTTTCTTT. Translated: CASSLGQKTEAFF. Full variable domain (missing parts from reference TRBV7-2 and TRBJ1-1): GAGVSQSPSNKVTEKGKDVELRCDPISGHTALYWYRQSLGQGLEFLIYFQGNSAPDKSGLPSDRFSAERTGGSVSTLTIQRTQQEDSAVYLCASSLGQKTEAFFGQGTRLTVV.

The genes are TRBV29-1 and TRBJ2-7; D gene ambiguous. V dropped 4 bases and J dropped 5 bases, with 9 bases sitting between them. CDR1 is SQVTM and CDR2 is ANQGSEA in the germline V gene. This CDR3 is built from 11 residues. CDR3 sequence (DNA): TGCAGCGTTGGAAGAAGTAACGAGCAGTACTTC. Translated: CSVGRSNEQYF.

The V and J genes are TRBV2 and TRBJ1-5, with D uncertain. The V end lost 5 bases, the J end lost 7 bases, and 12 bases lay between the germline ends. Germline CDR1 reads SNHLY; CDR2 reads FYNNEI. The CDR3 has 13 residues. Here the CDR3 reads CASSILEGQPQHF. The DNA of the CDR3 is TGTGCCAGCAGTATACTTGAAGGCCAGCCCCAGCATTTT.

The rearrangement joins TRBV27 to TRBJ2-2; 8 nucleotides align to TRBD2. V shed 6 bases and J 4 bases; nucleotides not matched to a gene: 7. This CDR3 has 15 residues. CDR1 and CDR2 from the germline V gene are MNHEY and SMNVEV (reference sequence). The DNA of the CDR3 is TGTGCCAGCAGAAAGGGACTAGGTACCACCGGGGAGCTGTTTTTT. Encoded protein: CASRKGLGTTGELFF.